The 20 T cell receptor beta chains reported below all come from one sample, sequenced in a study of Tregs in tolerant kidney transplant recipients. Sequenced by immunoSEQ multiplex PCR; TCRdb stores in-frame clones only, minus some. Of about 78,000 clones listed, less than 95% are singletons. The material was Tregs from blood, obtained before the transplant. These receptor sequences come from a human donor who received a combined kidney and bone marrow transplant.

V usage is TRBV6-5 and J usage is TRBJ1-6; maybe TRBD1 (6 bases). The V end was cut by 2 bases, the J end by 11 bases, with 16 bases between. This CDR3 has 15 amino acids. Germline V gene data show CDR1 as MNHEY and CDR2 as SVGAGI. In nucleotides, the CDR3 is TGTGCCAGCAGTTACGGGGGATTAGGGGGTCCACCCCTCCACTTT. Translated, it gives CASSYGGLGGPPLHF.

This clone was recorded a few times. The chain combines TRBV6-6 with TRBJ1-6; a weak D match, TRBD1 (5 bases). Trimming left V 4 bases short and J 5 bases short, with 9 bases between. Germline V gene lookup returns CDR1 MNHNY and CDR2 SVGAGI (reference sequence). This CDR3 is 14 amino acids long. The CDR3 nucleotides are TGTGCCAGCAGTTCCGGACAAGATAATTCACCCCTCCACTTT. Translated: CASSSGQDNSPLHF.

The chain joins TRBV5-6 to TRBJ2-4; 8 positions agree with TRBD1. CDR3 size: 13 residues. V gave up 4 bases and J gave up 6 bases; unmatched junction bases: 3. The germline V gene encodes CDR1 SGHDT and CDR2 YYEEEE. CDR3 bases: TGTGCCAGCAGCATAACAGGGGGAAACATTCAGTACTTC. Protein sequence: CASSITGGNIQYF.

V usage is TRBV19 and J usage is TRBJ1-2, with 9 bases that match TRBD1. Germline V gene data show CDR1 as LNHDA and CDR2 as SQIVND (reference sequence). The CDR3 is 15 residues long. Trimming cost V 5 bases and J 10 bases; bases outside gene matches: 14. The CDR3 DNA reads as TGTGCCAGTAGTTTACCTCCGGGACAGGGTCTCGACTACACCTTC. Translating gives CASSLPPGQGLDYTF.

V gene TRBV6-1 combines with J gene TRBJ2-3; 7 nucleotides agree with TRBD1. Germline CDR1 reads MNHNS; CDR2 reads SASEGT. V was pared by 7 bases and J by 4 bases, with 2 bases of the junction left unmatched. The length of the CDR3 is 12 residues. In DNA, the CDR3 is TGTGCCAGCAAAACAGGGGCAGATACGCAGTATTTT. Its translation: CASKTGADTQYF.

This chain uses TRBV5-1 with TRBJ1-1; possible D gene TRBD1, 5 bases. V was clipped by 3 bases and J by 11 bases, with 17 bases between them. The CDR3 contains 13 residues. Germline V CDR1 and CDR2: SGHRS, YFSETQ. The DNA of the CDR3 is TGCGCCAGCAGCTATGCGCGGGGGGAGCGGGCTTTCTTT. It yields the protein CASSYARGERAFF.

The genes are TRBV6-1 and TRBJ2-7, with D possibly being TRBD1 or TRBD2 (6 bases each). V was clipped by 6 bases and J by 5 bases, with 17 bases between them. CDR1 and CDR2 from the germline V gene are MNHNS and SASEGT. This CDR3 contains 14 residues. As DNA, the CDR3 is TGTGCCAGCAGGAGGGACGGGGGCTCGGACGAGCAGTACTTC. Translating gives CASRRDGGSDEQYF.

The CDR3 region has the DNA TGTGCCAGCTTTCGGGAGTTTTCCTACAATGAGCAGTTCTTC. It encodes CASFREFSYNEQFF. V is TRBV6-5 and J is TRBJ2-1; perhaps TRBD2 as D (6 bases). Trimming took off 8 bases at V and 1 base at J, with 12 bases between the two ends. CDR3 size: 14 residues. Germline V gives CDR1 MNHEY, CDR2 SVGAGI.

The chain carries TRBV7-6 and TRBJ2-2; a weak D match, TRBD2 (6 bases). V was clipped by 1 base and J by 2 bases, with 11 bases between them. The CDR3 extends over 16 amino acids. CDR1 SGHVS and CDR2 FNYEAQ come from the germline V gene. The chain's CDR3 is CASSLGSSGNTGELFF. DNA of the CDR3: TGTGCCAGCAGCTTAGGTAGTAGCGGAAACACCGGGGAGCTGTTTTTT.

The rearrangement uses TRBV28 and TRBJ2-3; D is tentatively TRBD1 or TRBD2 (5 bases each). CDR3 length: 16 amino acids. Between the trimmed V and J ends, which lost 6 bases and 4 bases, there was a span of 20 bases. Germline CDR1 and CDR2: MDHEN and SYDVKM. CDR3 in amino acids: CASSPTGALKADTQYF. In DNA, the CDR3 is TGTGCCAGCAGCCCTACCGGGGCCCTCAAGGCAGATACGCAGTATTTT. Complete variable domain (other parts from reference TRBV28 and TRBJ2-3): DVKVTQSSRYLVKRTGEKVFLECVQDMDHENMFWYRQDPGLGLRLIYFSYDVKMKEKGDIPEGYSVSREKKERFSLILESASTNQTSMYLCASSPTGALKADTQYFGPGTRLTVL.

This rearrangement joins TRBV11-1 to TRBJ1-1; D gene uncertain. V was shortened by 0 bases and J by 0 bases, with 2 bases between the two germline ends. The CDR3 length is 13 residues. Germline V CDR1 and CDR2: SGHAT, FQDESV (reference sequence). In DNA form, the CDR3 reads TGTGCCAGCAGCTTAGCAGTGAACACTGAAGCTTTCTTT. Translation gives CASSLAVNTEAFF.

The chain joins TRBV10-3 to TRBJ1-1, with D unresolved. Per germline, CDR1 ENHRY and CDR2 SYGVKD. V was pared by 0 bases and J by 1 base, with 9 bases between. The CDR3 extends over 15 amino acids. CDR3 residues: CAISESQVTNTEAFF. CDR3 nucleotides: TGTGCCATCAGTGAGTCTCAGGTTACGAACACTGAAGCTTTCTTT.

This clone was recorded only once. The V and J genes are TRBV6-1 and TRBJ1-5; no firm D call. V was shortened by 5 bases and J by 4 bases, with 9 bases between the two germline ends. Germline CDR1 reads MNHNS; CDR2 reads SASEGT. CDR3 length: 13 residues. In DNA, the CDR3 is TGTGCCAGCAGTACCCAAGAAAATCAGCCCCAGCATTTT. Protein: CASSTQENQPQHF.

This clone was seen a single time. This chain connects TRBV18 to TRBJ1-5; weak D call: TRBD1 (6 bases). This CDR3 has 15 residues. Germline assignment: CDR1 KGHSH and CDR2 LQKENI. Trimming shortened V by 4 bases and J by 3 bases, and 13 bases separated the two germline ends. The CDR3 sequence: CASSLQQGYNQPQHF. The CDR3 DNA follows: TGTGCCAGCTCACTACAACAGGGTTACAATCAGCCCCAGCATTTT.

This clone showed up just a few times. CDR3 in amino acids: CASTPDPNYGYTF. CDR3 DNA sequence: TGTGCCAGTACACCGGACCCTAACTATGGCTACACCTTC. The chain recombines TRBV19 with TRBJ1-2; D gene uncertain. This CDR3 has 13 residues. Trimming took off 7 bases at V and 0 bases at J, with 9 bases between the two ends. Looked up from germline, CDR1 is LNHDA and CDR2 is SQIVND (reference sequence).

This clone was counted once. Written as DNA, the CDR3 is TGCGCCACCAGACTAGCGGATTACAATGAGCAGTTCTTC. This translates into CATRLADYNEQFF. The chain has TRBV10-2 and TRBJ2-1, with 9 bases identical to TRBD2. CDR3 size: 13 residues. The J segment lost 4 bases and the V segment lost 10 bases, leaving 5 bases of the junction unmatched. Germline CDR1 and CDR2: WSHSY and SAAADI.

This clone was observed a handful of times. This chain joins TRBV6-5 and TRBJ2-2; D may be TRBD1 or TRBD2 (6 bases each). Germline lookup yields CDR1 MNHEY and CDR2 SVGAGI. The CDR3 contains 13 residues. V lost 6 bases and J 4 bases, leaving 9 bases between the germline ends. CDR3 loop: CASSEGGTGELFF. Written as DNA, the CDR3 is TGTGCCAGCAGCGAGGGGGGCACCGGGGAGCTGTTTTTT.

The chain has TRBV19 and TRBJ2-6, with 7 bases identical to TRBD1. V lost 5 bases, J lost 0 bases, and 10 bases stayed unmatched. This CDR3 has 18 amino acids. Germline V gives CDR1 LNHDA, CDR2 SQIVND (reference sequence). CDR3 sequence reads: CASSAMTGKSSGANVLTF. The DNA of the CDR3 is TGTGCCAGTAGTGCGATGACAGGGAAGAGCTCTGGGGCCAACGTCCTGACTTTC.

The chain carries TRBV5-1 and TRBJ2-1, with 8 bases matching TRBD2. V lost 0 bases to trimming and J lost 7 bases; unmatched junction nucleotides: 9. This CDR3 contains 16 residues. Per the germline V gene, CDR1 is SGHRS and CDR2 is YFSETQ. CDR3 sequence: CASSLEISGVPNEQFF. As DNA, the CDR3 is TGCGCCAGCAGCTTGGAAATTAGCGGGGTTCCGAATGAGCAGTTCTTC.

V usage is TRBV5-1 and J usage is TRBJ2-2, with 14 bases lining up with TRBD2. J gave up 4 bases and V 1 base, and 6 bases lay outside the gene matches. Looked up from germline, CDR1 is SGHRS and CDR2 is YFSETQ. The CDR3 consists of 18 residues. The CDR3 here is CASSLMTSGRGVTGELFF. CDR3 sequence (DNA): TGCGCCAGCAGCTTGATGACTAGCGGGAGGGGTGTCACCGGGGAGCTGTTTTTT.